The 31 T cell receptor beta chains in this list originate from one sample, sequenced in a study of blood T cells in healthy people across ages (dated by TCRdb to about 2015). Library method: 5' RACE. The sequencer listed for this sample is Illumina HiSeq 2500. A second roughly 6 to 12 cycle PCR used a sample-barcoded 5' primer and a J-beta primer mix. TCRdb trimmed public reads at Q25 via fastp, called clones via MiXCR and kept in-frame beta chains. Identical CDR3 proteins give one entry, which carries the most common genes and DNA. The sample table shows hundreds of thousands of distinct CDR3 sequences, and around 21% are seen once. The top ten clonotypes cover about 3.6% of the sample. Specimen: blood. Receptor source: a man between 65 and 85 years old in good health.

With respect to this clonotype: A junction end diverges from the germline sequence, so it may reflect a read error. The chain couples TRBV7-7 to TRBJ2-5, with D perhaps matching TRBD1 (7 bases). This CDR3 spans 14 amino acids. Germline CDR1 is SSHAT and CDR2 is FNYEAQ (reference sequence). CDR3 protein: CASSSSGGWETQYF. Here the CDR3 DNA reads TGTGCTAGCAGCTCTTCAGGGGGGTGGGAGACCCAGTACTTC. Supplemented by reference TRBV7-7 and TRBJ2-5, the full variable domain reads GAGVSQSPRYKVTKRGQDVTLRCDPISSHATLYWYQQALGQGPEFLTYFNYEAQPDKSGLPSDRFSAERPEGSISTLTIQRTEQRDSAMYRCASSSSGGWETQYFGPGTRLLVL.

In DNA form, the CDR3 reads TGTGCCAGCACAATTGTAAGCTCTGGGGCCAACGTCCTGACTTTC. Its translation: CASTIVSSGANVLTF. The chain combines TRBV12-3 or TRBV12-4 with TRBJ2-6; no definite D call. The CDR3 has 15 amino acids. V was trimmed by 7 bases and J by 0 bases, leaving 10 bases between them.

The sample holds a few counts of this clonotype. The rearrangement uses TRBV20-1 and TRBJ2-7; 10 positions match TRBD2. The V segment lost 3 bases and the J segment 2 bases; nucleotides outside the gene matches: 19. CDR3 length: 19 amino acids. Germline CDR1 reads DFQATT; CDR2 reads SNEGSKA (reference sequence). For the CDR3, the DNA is TGCAGTGCTAGGACTCTGCTAGCGGGAGAGCTGGCGTCCCCCTACGAGCAGTACTTC. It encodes CSARTLLAGELASPYEQYF.

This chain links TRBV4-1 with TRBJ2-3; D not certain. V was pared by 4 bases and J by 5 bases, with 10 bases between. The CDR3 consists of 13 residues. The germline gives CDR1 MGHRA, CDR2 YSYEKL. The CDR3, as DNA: TGCGCCAGCAGCCCAAAATACCTAGATACGCAGTATTTT. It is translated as CASSPKYLDTQYF.

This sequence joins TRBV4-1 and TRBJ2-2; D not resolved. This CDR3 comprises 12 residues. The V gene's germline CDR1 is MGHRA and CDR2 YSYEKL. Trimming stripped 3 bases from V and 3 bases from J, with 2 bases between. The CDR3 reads CASSHYTGELFF. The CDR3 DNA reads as TGCGCCAGCAGCCACTACACCGGGGAGCTGTTTTTT.

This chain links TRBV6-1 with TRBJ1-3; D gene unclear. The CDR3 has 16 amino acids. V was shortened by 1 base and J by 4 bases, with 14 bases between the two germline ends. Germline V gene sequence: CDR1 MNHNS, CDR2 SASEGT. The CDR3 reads CASSEEGPRLGNTIYF. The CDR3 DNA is TGTGCCAGCAGTGAAGAAGGCCCCCGATTAGGAAACACCATATATTTT.

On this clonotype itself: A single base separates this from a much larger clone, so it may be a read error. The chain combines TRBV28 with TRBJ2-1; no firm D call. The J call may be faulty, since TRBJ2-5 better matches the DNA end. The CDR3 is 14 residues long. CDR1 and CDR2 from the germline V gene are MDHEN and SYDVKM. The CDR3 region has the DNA TGTGCCAGCAGTTCCTTTAACCAAGGGGAGACCCAGTACTTC. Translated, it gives CASSSFNQGETQYF.

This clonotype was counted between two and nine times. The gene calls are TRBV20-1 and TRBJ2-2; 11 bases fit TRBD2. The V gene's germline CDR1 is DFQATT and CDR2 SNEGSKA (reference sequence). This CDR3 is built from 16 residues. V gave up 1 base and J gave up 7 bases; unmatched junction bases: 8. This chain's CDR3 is CSARGLAGGHGGELFF. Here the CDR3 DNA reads TGCAGTGCTAGAGGGCTAGCGGGAGGCCATGGCGGGGAGCTGTTTTTT.

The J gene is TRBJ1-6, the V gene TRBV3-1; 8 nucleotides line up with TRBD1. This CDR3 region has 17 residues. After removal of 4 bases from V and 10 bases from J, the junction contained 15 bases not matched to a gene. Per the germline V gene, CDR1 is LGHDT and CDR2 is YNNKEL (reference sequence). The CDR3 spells CASSPVTGGLRSSPLHF. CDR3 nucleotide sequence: TGTGCCAGCAGCCCCGTTACAGGGGGATTGCGGAGCTCACCCCTCCACTTT. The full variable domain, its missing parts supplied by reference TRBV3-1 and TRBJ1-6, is DTAVSQTPKYLVTQMGNDKSIKCEQNLGHDTMYWYKQDSKKFLKIMFSYNNKELIINETVPNRFSPKSPDKAHLNLHINSLELGDSAVYFCASSPVTGGLRSSPLHFGNGTRLTVT.

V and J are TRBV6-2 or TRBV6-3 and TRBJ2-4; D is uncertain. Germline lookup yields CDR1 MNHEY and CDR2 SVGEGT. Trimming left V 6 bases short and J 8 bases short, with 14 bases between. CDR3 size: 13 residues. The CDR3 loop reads CASRNGSRDIQYF. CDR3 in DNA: TGTGCCAGCAGAAACGGATCAAGAGACATTCAGTACTTC.

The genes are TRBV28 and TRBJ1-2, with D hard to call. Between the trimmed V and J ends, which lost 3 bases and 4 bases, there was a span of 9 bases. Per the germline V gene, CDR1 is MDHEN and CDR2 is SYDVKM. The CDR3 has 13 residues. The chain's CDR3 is CASSFPRGYGYTF. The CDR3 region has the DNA TGTGCCAGCAGTTTCCCGCGGGGCTATGGCTACACCTTC.

The CDR3 DNA reads TGTGCCACCAGTGATTCGGGGGTGGAGGGAAGTACCGGGGAGCTGTTTTTT. Amino acid sequence: CATSDSGVEGSTGELFF. The chain combines TRBV24-1 with TRBJ2-2, with a tentative D call TRBD2 (6 bases). Germline V gene data show CDR1 as KGHDR and CDR2 as SFDVKD. Trimming cost V 2 bases and J 5 bases, with 17 bases left between them. CDR3 length: 17 residues.

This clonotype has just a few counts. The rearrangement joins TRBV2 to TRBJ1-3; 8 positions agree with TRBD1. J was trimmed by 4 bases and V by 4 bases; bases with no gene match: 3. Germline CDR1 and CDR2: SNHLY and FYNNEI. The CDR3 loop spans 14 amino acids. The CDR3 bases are TGTGCCAGCAGTGGGACAGGGATAGGAAACACCATATATTTT. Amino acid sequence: CASSGTGIGNTIYF. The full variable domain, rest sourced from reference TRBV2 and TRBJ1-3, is EPEVTQTPSHQVTQMGQEVILRCVPISNHLYFYWYRQILGQKVEFLVSFYNNEISEKSEIFDDQFSVERPDGSNFTLKIRSTKLEDSAMYFCASSGTGIGNTIYFGEGSWLTVV.

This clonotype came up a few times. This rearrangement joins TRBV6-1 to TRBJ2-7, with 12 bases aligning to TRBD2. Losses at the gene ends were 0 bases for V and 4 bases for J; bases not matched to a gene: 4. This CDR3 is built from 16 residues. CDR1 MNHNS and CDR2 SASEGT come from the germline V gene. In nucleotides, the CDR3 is TGTGCCAGCAGTGAAGCGCCCGGGACTAGCGGGTACGAGCAGTACTTC. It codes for CASSEAPGTSGYEQYF.

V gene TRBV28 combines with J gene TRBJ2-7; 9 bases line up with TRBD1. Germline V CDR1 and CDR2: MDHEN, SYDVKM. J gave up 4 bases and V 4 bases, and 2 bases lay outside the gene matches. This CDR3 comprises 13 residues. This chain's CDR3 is CASSWGTGYEQYF. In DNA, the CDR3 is TGTGCCAGCAGTTGGGGGACAGGGTACGAGCAGTACTTC.

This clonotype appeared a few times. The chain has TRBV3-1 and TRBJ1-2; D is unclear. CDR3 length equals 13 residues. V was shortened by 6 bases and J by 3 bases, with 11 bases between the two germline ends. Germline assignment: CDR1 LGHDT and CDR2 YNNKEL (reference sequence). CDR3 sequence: CASSERAHYGYTF. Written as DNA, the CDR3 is TGTGCCAGCAGTGAACGGGCACACTATGGCTACACCTTC. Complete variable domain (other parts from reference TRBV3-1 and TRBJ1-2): DTAVSQTPKYLVTQMGNDKSIKCEQNLGHDTMYWYKQDSKKFLKIMFSYNNKELIINETVPNRFSPKSPDKAHLNLHINSLELGDSAVYFCASSERAHYGYTFGSGTRLTVV.

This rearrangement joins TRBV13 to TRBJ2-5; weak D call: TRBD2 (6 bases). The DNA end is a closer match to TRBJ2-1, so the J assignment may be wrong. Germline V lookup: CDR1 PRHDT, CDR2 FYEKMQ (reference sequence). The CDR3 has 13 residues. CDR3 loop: CASSFTSRNEQFF. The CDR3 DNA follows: TGTGCCAGCAGCTTCACTAGCCGGAATGAGCAGTTCTTC.

DNA of the CDR3: TGTGCCAGCAACCTAGGGTCCAGGGACTACGAGCAGTACTTC. This gives the protein CASNLGSRDYEQYF. The gene calls are TRBV12-3 or TRBV12-4 and TRBJ2-7, with D tentatively TRBD1 (5 bases). The CDR3 extends over 14 amino acids. V was cut by 7 bases and J by 3 bases, with 16 bases left in between.

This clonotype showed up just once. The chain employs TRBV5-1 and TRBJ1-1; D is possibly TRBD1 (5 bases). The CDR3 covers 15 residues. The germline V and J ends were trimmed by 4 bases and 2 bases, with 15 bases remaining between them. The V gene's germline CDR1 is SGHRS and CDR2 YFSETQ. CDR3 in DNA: TGCGCCAGCAGCCCGGGAGGGACTCTAAACACTGAAGCTTTCTTT. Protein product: CASSPGGTLNTEAFF. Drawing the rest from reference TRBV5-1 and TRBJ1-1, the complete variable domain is KAGVTQTPRYLIKTRGQQVTLSCSPISGHRSVSWYQQTPGQGLQFLFEYFSETQRNKGNFPGRFSGRQFSNSRSEMNVSTLELGDSALYLCASSPGGTLNTEAFFGQGTRLTVV.

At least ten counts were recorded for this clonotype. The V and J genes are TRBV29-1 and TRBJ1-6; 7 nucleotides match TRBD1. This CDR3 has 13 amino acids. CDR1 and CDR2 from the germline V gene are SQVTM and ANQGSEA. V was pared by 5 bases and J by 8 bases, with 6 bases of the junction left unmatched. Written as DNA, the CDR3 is TGCAGCGTTCGCTATACAGGGGATTCACCCCTCCACTTT. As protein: CSVRYTGDSPLHF.

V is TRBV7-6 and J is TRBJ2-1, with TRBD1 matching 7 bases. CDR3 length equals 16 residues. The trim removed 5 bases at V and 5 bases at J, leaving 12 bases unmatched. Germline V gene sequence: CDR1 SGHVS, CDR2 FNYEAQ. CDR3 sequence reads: CASSTRTGTFNNEQFF. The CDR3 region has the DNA TGTGCCAGCAGCACTCGGACAGGTACTTTCAACAATGAGCAGTTCTTC.

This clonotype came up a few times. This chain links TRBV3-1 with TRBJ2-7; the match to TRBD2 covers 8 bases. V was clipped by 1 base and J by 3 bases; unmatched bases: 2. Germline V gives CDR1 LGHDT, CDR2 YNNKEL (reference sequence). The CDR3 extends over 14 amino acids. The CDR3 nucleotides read TGTGCCAGCAGCCAAGCGGGAGGGGTCTACGAGCAGTACTTC. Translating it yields CASSQAGGVYEQYF.

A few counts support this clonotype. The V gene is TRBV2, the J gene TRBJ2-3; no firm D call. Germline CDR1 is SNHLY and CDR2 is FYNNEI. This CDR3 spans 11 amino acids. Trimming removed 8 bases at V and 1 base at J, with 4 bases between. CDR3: CASAGTDTQYF. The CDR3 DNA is TGTGCCAGCGCGGGCACAGATACGCAGTATTTT.

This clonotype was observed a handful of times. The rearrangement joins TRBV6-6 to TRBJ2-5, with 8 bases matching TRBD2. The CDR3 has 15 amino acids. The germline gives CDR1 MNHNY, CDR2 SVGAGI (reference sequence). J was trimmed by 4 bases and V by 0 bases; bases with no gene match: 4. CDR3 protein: CASSYSSLAGETQYF. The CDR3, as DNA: TGTGCCAGCAGTTACTCGAGTCTAGCGGGAGAGACCCAGTACTTC.

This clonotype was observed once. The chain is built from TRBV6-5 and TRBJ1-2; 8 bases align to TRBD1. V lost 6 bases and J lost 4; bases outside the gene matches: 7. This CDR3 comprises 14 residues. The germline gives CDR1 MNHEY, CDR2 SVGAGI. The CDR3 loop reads CASRPTGVGYGYTF. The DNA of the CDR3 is TGTGCCAGCAGACCGACAGGGGTTGGCTATGGCTACACCTTC.

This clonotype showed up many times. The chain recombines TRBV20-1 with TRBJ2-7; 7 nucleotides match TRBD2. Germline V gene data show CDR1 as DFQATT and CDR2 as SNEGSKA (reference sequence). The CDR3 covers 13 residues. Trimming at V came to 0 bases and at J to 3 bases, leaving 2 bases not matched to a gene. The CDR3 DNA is TGCAGTGCTAGAGATCCTAGCGGCTACGAGCAGTACTTC. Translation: CSARDPSGYEQYF.

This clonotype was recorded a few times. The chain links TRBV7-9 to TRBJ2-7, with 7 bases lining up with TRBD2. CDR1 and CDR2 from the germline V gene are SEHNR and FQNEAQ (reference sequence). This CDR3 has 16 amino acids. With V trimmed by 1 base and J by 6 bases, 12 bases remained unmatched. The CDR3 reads CASSLVLGGPFTEQYF. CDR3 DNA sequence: TGTGCCAGCAGCTTAGTATTGGGAGGGCCATTTACCGAGCAGTACTTC.

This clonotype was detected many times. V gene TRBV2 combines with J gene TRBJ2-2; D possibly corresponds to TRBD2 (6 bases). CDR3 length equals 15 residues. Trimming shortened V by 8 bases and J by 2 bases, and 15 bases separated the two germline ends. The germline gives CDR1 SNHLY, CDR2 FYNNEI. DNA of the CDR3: TGTGCCAGCCAAAGGTCGCGGGGCAACACCGGGGAGCTGTTTTTT. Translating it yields CASQRSRGNTGELFF. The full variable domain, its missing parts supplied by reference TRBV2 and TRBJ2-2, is EPEVTQTPSHQVTQMGQEVILRCVPISNHLYFYWYRQILGQKVEFLVSFYNNEISEKSEIFDDQFSVERPDGSNFTLKIRSTKLEDSAMYFCASQRSRGNTGELFFGEGSRLTVL.

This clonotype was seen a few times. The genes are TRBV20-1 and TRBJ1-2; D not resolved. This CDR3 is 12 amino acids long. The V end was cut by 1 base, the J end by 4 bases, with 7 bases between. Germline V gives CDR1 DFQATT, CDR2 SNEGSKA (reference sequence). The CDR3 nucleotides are TGCAGTGCTAGAGTGGGAGTCTATGGCTACACCTTC. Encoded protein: CSARVGVYGYTF.

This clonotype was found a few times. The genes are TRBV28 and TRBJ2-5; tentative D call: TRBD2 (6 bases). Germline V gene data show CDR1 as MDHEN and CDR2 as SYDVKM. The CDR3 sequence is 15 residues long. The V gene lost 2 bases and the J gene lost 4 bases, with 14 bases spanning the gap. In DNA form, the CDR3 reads TGTGCCAGCAGTTTAGGAGGGATTAAGGCAGAGACCCAGTACTTC. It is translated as CASSLGGIKAETQYF. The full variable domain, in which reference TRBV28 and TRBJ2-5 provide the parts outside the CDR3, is DVKVTQSSRYLVKRTGEKVFLECVQDMDHENMFWYRQDPGLGLRLIYFSYDVKMKEKGDIPEGYSVSREKKERFSLILESASTNQTSMYLCASSLGGIKAETQYFGPGTRLLVL.

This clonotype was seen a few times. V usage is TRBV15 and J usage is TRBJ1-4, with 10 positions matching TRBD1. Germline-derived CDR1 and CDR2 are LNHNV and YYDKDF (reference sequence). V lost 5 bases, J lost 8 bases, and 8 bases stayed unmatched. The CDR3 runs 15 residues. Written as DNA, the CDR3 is TGTGCCACCAGCGTAGACAGGGGGCTGTGGGAAAAACTGTTTTTT. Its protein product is CATSVDRGLWEKLFF.